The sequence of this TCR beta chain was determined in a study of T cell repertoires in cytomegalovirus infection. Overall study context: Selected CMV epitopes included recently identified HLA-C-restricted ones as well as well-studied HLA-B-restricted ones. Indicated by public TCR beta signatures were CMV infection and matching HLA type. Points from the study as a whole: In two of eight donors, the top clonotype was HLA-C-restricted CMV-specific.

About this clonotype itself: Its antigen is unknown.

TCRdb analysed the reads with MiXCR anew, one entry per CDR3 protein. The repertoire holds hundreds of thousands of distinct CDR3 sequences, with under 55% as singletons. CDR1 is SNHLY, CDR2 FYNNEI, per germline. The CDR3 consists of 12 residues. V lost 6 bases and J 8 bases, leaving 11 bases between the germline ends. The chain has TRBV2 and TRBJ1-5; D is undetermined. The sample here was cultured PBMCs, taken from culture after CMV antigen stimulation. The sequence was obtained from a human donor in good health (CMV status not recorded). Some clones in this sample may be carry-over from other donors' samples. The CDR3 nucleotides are TGTGCCAGCAGGGGTCAAGAGGAGCCCCAGCATTTT. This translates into CASRGQEEPQHF.